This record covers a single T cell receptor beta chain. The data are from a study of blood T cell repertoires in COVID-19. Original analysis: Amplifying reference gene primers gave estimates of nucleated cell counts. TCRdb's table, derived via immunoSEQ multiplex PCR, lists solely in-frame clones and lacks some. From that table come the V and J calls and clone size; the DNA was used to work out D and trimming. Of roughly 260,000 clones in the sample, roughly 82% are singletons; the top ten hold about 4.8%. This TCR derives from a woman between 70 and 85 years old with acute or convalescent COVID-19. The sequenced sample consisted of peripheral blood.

CDR3 amino acids: CASSLLDGYGYTF. The CDR3 nucleotides are TGTGCCAGCAGCTTACTCGACGGGTATGGCTACACCTTC. The V gene is TRBV5-4, the J gene TRBJ1-2; D remains unclear. The V end was cut by 2 bases, the J end by 5 bases, with 10 bases between. The CDR3 is 13 amino acids. Germline V gene data show CDR1 as SGHNT and CDR2 as YYREEE (reference sequence).